This T cell receptor beta chain was sequenced in a study of blood T cell repertoires in COVID-19. Study in general: Acute and convalescent COVID-19 samples came from the United States, Italy and Spain.

Only in-frame clones appear in the TCRdb table, and some are missing; sequencing was by immunoSEQ multiplex PCR. The sample shows more than 95,000 clones, around four fifths of them seen only once. The V gene end was trimmed by 3 bases and the J gene end by 3 bases; junction bases not matched to a gene: 3. There are 14 residues in the CDR3. Germline V gene lookup returns CDR1 SGDLS and CDR2 YYNGEE. The chain carries TRBV9 and TRBJ2-3; TRBD1 matches at 8 bases. The sequence was collected from a human donor in a cohort sampled during active COVID-19. Input material: peripheral blood. Written as DNA, the CDR3 is TGTGCCAGCAGCGATACAGGGGGGACAGATACGCAGTATTTT. This codes for CASSDTGGTDTQYF.